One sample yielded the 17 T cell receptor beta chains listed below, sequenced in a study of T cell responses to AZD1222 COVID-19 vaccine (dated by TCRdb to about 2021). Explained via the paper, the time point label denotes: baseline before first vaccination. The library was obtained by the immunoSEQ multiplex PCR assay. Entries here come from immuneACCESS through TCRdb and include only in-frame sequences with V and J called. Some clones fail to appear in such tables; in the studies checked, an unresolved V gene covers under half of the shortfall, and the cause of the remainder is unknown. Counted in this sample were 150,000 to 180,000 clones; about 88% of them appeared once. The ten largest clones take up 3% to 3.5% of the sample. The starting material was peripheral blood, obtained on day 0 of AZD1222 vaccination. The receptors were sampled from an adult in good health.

The CDR3 nucleotides read TGTGCCAGCAGATCTGCGGGGGGAGATGAGCAGTACTTC. Amino acids: CASRSAGGDEQYF. The chain recombines TRBV7-9 with TRBJ2-7; TRBD2 matches at 8 bases. Trimming at V came to 6 bases and at J to 7 bases, leaving 8 bases not matched to a gene. CDR1 and CDR2 (germline): SEHNR, FQNEAQ (reference sequence). The CDR3 is 13 residues long.

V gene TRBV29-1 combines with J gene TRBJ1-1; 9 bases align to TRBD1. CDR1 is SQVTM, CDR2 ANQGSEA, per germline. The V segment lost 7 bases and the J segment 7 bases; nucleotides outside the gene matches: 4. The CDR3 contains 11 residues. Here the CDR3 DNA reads TGCAGCGCCGGACAGGGGAATGAAGCTTTCTTT. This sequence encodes CSAGQGNEAFF. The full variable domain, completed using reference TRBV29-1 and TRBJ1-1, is SAVISQKPSRDICQRGTSLTIQCQVDSQVTMMFWYRQQPGQSLTLIATANQGSEATYESGFVIDKFPISRPNLTFSTLTVSNMSPEDSSIYLCSAGQGNEAFFGQGTRLTVV.

DNA of the CDR3: TGTGCCAGCAGCCCCGGACAGGGCTCGGGCTACACCTTC. This encodes CASSPGQGSGYTF. The rearrangement uses TRBV14 and TRBJ1-2; 8 bases line up with TRBD1. Germline V gives CDR1 SGHDN, CDR2 FVKESK. After removal of 4 bases from V and 8 bases from J, the junction contained 6 bases not matched to a gene. CDR3 length: 13 amino acids.

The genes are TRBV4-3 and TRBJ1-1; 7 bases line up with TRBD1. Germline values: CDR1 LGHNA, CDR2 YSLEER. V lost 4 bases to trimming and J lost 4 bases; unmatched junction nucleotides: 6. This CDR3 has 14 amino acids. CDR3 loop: CASSLGGSGTEAFF. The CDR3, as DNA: TGCGCCAGCAGCCTAGGGGGCTCGGGCACTGAAGCTTTCTTT.

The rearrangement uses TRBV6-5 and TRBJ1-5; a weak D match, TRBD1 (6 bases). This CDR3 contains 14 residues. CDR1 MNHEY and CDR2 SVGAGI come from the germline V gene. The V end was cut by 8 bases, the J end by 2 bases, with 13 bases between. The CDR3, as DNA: TGTGCCAGCCAGGACAGTCGGCGCAATCAGCCCCAGCATTTT. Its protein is CASQDSRRNQPQHF.

CDR3 sequence reads: CASSIPGRTGENSPLHF. The CDR3 DNA follows: TGTGCCAGCAGCATACCCGGTCGGACAGGGGAGAATTCACCCCTCCACTTT. V and J are TRBV21-1 and TRBJ1-6; TRBD1 was called by the table and not checked on the DNA. TRBV21-1 is an annotated pseudogene. The CDR3 totals 17 residues.

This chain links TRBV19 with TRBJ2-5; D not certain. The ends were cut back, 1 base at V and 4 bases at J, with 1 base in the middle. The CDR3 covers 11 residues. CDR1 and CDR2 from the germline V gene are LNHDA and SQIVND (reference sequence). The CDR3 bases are TGTGCCAGTAGTATAGCAGAGACCCAGTACTTC. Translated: CASSIAETQYF.

CDR3 nucleotide sequence: TGTGCCAGCTCACCGGACGGGACATCACCCCTCCACTTT. As protein: CASSPDGTSPLHF. This rearrangement joins TRBV18 to TRBJ1-6; D is perhaps TRBD1 (6 bases). This CDR3 spans 13 amino acids. CDR1 is KGHSH and CDR2 is LQKENI in the germline V gene. Trimming cost V 3 bases and J 10 bases, with 10 bases left between them.

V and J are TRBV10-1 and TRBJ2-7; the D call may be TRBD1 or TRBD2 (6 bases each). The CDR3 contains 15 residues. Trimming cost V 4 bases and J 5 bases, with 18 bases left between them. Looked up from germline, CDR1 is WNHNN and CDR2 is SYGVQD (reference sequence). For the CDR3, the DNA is TGCGCCAGCAGTGGGAGGGCCAACAGGGCTAACGAGCAGTACTTC. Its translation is CASSGRANRANEQYF.

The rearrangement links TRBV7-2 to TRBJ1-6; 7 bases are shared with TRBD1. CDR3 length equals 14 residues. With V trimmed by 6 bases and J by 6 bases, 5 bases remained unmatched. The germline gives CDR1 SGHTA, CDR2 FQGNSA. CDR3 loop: CASRTGSPNSPLHF. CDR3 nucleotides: TGTGCCAGCAGGACAGGGTCCCCTAATTCACCCCTCCACTTT.

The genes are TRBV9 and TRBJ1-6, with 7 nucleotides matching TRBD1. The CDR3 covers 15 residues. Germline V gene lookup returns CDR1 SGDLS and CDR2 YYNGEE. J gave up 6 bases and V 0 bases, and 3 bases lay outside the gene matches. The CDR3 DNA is TGTGCCAGCAGCGTAGCCGGGACAGCTAATTCACCCCTCCACTTT. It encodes CASSVAGTANSPLHF.

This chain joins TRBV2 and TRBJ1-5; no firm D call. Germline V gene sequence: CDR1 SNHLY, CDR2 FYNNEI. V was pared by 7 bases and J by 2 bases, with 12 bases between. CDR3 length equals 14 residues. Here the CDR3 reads CASNVAGRNQPQHF. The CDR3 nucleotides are TGTGCCAGCAATGTGGCAGGCCGCAATCAGCCCCAGCATTTT.

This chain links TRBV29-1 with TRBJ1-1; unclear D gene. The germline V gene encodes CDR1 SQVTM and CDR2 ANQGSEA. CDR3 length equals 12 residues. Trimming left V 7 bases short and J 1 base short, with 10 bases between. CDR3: CSAHTANTEAFF. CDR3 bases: TGCAGCGCCCACACAGCGAACACTGAAGCTTTCTTT.

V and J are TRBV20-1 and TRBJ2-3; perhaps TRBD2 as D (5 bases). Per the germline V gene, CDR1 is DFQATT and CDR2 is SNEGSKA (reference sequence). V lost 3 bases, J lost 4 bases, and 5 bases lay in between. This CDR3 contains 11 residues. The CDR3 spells CSASGADTQYF. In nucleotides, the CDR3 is TGCAGTGCTAGCGGGGCAGATACGCAGTATTTT.

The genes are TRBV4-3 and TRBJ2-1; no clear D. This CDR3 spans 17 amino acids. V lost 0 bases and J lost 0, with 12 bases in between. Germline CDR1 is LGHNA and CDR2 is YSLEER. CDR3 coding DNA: TGCGCCAGCAGCCAAGACCGGCAGGCGAGCTCCTACAATGAGCAGTTCTTC. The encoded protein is CASSQDRQASSYNEQFF.

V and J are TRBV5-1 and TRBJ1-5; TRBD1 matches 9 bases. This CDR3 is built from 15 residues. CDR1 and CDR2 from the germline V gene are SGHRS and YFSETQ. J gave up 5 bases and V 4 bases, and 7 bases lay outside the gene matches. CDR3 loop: CASSLGGQGYQPQHF. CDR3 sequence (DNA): TGCGCCAGCAGCCTGGGGGGACAGGGATATCAGCCCCAGCATTTT.

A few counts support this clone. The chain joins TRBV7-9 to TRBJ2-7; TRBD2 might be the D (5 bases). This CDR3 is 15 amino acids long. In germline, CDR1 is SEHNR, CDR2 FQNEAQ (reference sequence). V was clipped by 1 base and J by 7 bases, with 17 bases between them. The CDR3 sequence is CASSLGTEATREQYF. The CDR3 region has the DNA TGTGCCAGCAGCTTAGGGACGGAGGCCACGAGGGAGCAGTACTTC.